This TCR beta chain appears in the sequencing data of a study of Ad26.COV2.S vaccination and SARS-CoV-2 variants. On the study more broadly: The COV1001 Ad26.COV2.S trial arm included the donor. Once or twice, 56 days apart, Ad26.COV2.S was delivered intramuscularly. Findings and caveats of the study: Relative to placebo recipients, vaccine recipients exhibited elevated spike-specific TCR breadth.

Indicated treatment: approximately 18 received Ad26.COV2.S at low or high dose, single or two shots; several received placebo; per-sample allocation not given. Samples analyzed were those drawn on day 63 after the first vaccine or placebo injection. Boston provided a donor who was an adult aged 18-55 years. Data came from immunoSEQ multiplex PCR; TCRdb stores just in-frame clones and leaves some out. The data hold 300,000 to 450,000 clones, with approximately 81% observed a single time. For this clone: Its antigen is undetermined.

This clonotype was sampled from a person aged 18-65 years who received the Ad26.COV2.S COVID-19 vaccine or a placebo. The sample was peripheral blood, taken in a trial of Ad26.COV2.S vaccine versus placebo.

The chain's CDR3 is CASKEGSRAGNQPQHF. DNA for the CDR3: TGTGCCAGTAAGGAGGGGAGCAGGGCGGGCAATCAGCCCCAGCATTTT. The V call is TRBV19, the J call TRBJ1-5; the D gene is possibly TRBD1 (5 bases). CDR1 and CDR2 from the germline V gene are LNHDA and SQIVND (reference sequence). The V end was cut by 7 bases, the J end by 2 bases, with 18 bases between. The CDR3 totals 16 residues.